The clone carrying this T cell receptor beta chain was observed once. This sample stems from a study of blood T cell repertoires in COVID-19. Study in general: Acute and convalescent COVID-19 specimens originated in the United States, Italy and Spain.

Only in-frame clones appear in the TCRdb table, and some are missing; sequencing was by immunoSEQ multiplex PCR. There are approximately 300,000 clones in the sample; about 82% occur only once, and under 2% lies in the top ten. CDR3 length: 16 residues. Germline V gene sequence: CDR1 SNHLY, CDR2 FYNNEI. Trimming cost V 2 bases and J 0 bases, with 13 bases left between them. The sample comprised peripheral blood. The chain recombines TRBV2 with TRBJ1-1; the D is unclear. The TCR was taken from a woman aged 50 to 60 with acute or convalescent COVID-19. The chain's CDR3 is CASSETLKQLNTEAFF. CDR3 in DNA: TGTGCCAGCAGTGAAACCCTAAAGCAACTGAACACTGAAGCTTTCTTT.